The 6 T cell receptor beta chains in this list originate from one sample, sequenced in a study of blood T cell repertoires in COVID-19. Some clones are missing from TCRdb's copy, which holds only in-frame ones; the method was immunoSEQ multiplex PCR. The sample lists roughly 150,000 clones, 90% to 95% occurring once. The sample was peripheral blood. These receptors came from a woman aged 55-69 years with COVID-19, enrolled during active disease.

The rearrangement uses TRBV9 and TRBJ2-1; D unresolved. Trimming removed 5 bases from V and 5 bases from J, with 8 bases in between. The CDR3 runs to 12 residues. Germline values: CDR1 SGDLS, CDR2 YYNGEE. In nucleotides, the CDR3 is TGTGCCAGCAGTAAACGAGACAATGAGCAGTTCTTC. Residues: CASSKRDNEQFF.

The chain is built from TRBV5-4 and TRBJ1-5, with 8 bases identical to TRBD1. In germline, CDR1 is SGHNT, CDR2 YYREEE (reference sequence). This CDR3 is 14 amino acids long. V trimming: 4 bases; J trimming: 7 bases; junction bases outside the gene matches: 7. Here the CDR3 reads CASSLQGARQPQHF. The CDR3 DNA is TGTGCCAGCAGCCTCCAGGGGGCCCGGCAGCCCCAGCATTTT.

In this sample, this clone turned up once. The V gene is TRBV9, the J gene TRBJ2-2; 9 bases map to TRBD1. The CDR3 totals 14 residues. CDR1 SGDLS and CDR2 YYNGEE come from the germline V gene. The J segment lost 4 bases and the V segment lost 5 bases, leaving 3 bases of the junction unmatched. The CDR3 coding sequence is TGTGCCAGCAGTATGGACAGGGGCACCGGGGAGCTGTTTTTT. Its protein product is CASSMDRGTGELFF. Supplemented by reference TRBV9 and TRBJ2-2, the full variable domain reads DSGVTQTPKHLITATGQRVTLRCSPRSGDLSVYWYQQSLDQGLQFLIQYYNGEERAKGNILERFSAQQFPDLHSELNLSSLELGDSALYFCASSMDRGTGELFFGEGSRLTVL.

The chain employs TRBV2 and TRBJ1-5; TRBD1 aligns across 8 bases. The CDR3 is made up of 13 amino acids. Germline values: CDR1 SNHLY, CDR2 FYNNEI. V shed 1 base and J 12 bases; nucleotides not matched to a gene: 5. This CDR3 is CASSEVTGGHQHF. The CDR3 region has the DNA TGTGCCAGCAGTGAAGTTACAGGGGGGCACCAGCATTTT.

The CDR3 sequence is CASGLVHGPGQGINEQFF. The CDR3 DNA is TGTGCTAGTGGTTTGGTACACGGCCCGGGACAGGGAATCAATGAGCAGTTCTTC. The chain carries TRBV12-5 and TRBJ2-1; 9 nucleotides agree with TRBD1. J lost 6 bases, V lost 0 bases, and 12 bases had no gene match. The CDR3 spans 18 residues. Germline assignment: CDR1 LGHNT and CDR2 FRNRAP.

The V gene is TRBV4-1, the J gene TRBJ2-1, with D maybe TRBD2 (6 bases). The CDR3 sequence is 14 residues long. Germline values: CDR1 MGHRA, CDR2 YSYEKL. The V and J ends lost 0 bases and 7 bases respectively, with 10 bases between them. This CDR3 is CASSQDVGGNEQFF. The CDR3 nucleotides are TGCGCCAGCAGCCAAGATGTCGGGGGTAATGAGCAGTTCTTC.